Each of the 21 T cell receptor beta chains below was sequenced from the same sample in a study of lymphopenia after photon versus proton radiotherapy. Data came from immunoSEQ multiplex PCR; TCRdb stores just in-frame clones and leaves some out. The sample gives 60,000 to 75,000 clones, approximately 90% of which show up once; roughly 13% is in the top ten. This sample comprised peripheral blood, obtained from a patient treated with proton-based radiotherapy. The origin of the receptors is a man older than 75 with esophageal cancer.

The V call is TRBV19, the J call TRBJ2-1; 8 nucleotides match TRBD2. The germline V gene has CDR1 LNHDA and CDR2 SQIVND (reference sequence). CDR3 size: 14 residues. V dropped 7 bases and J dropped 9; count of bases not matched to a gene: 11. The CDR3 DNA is TGTGCCAGTACAGCGGGAGTCGTGTACGGTGAGCAGTTCTTC. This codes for CASTAGVVYGEQFF. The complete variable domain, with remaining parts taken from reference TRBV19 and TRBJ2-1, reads DGGITQSPKYLFRKEGQNVTLSCEQNLNHDAMYWYRQDPGQGLRLIYYSQIVNDFQKGDIAEGYSVSREKKESFPLTVTSAQKNPTAFYLCASTAGVVYGEQFFGPGTRLTVL.

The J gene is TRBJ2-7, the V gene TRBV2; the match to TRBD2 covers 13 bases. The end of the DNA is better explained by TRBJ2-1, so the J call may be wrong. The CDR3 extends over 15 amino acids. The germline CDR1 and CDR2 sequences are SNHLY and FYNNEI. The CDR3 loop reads CASTRLAGGQDEQFF. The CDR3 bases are TGTGCCAGCACTCGACTAGCGGGGGGCCAGGATGAGCAGTTCTTC.

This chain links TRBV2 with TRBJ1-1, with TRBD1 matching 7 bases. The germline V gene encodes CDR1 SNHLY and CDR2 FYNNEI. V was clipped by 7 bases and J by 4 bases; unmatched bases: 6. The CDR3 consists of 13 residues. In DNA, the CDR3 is TGTGCCAGCAAAGTTACAGGGGCCACTGAAGCTTTCTTT. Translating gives CASKVTGATEAFF.

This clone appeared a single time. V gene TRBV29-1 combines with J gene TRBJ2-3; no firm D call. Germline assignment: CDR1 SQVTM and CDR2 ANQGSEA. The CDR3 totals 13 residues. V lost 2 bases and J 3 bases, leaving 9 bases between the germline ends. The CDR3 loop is CSVELGWTDTQYF. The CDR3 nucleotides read TGCAGCGTTGAACTGGGATGGACAGATACGCAGTATTTT.

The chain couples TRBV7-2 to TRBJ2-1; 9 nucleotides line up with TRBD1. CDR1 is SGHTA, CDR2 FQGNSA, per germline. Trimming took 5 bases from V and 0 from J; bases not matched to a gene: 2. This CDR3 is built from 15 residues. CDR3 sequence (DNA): TGTGCCAGCAGCCCGGACAGGGGCTCCTACAATGAGCAGTTCTTC. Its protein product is CASSPDRGSYNEQFF.

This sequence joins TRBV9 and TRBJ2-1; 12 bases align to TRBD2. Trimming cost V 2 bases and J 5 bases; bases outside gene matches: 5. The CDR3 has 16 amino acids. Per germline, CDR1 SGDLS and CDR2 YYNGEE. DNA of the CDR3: TGTGCCAGCAGCGTGAGACTAGCGGGGGCGAACAATGAGCAGTTCTTC. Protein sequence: CASSVRLAGANNEQFF.

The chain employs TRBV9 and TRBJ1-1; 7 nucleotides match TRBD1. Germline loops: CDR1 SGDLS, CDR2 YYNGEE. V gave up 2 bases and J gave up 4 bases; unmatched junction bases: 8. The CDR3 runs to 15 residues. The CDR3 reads CASSVTAGGSTEAFF. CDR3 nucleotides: TGTGCCAGCAGCGTTACAGCAGGGGGTAGCACTGAAGCTTTCTTT.

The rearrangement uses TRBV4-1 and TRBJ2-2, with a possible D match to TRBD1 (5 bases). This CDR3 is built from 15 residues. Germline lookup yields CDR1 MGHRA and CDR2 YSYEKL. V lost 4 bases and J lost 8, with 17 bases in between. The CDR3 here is CASSLRQTGSGELFF. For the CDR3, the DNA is TGCGCCAGCAGCCTTAGACAGACTGGGTCGGGGGAGCTGTTTTTT.

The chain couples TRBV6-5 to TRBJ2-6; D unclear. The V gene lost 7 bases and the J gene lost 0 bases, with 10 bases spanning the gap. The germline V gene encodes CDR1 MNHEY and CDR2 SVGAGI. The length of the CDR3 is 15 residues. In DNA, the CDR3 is TGTGCCAGCACTTATGTGATCTCTGGGGCCAACGTCCTGACTTTC. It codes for CASTYVISGANVLTF.

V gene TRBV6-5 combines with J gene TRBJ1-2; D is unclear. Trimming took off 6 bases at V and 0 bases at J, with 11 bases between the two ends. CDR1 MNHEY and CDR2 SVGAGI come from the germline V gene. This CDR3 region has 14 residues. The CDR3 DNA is TGTGCCAGCAGCCCCGACGGAGCTAACTATGGCTACACCTTC. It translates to CASSPDGANYGYTF.

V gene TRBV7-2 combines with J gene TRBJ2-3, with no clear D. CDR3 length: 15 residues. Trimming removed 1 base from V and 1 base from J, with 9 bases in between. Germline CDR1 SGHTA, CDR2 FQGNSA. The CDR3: CASSLDPGRTDTQYF. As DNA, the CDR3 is TGTGCCAGCAGCTTAGATCCCGGGCGCACAGATACGCAGTATTTT.

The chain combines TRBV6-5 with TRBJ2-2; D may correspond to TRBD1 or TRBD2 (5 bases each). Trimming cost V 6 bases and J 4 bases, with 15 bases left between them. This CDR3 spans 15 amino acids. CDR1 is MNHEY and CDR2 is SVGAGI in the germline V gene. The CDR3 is CASSRRDGRTGELFF. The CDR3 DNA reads TGTGCCAGCAGCCGTCGGGACGGACGCACCGGGGAGCTGTTTTTT.

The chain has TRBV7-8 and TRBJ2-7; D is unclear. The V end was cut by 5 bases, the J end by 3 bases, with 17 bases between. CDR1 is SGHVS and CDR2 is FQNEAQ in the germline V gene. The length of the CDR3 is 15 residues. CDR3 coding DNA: TGTGCCAGCAGCGTCGATAGGGATCAAGGCTACGAGCAGTACTTC. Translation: CASSVDRDQGYEQYF.

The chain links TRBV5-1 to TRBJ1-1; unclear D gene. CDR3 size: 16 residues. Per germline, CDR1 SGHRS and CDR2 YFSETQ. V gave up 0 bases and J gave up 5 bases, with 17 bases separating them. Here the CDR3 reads CASSLDQTAIETEAFF. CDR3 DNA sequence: TGCGCCAGCAGCTTGGACCAGACCGCTATAGAGACTGAAGCTTTCTTT.

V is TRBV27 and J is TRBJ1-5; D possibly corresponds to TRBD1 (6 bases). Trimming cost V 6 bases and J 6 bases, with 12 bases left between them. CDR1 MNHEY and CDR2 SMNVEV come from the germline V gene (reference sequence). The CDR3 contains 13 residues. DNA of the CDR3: TGTGCCAGCAGATTACAGGGAAGTCAGCCCCAGCATTTT. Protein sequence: CASRLQGSQPQHF.

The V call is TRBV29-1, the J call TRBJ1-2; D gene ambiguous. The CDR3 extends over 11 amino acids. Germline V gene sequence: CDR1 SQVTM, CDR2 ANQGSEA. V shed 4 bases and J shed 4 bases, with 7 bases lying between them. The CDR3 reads CSVVAAYGYTF. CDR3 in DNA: TGCAGCGTTGTGGCAGCCTATGGCTACACCTTC.

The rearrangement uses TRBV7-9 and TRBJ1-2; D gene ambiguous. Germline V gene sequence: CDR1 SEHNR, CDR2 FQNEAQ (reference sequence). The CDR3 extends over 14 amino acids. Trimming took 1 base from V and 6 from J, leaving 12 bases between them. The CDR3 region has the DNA TGTGCCAGCAGCTTAGAACGAGGGTCGGATGGCTACACCTTC. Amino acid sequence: CASSLERGSDGYTF.

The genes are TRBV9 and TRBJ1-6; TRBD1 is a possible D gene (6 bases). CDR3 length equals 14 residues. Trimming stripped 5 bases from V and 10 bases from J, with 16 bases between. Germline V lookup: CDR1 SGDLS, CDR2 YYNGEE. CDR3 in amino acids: CASSPGADGSPLHF. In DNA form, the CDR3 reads TGTGCCAGCAGTCCAGGGGCGGACGGATCACCCCTCCACTTT.

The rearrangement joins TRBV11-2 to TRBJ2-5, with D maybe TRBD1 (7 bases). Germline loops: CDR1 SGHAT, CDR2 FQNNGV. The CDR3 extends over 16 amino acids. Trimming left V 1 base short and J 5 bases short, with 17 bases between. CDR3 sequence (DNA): TGTGCCAGCAGCTTAGCAGCCAGGGGGGCAACTGAGACCCAGTACTTC. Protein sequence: CASSLAARGATETQYF.

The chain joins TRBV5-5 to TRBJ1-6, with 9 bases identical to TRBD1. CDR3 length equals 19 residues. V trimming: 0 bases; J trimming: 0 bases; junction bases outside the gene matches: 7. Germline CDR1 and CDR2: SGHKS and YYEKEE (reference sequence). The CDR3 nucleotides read TGTGCCAGCAGCTTGGGGGGGACAGGGCCGAGCTCCTATAATTCACCCCTCCACTTT. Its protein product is CASSLGGTGPSSYNSPLHF.

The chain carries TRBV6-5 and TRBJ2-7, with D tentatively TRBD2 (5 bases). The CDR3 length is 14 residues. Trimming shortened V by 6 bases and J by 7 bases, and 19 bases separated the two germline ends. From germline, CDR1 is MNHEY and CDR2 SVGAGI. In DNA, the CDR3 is TGTGCCAGCAGGCAAGAGCGAGGGCCCGGGGAGCAGTACTTC. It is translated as CASRQERGPGEQYF.